The clone carrying this T cell receptor beta chain was recorded many times. The data stem from a study of response to subunit inactivated influenza vaccine. V dropped 0 bases and J dropped 0 bases, with 6 bases sitting between them. Germline V gives CDR1 ENHRY, CDR2 SYGVKD. The CDR3 contains 15 residues. A single record per CDR3 protein comes from TCRdb applying MiXCR to the RT-PCR reads. The profile shows fewer than 600,000 distinct CDR3 sequences, approximately 7.2% of them singletons. The chain combines TRBV10-3 with TRBJ2-1; D is unclear. The sequenced sample was PBMCs from blood, obtained roughly 24 months after vaccination. The source is a man between 50 and 69 years old who received an inactivated influenza vaccine. The DNA of the CDR3 is TGTGCCATCAGTGAGTCTGGGGTCTCCTACAATGAGCAGTTCTTC. This translates into CAISESGVSYNEQFF.